A selection of T cell receptor beta chains follows, all from one sample in a study of T-cell reconstitution after alpha-beta-depleted transplantation in children. TCRdb used MiXCR to reprocess the PCR reads, holding one entry per CDR3 protein. This sample has approximately 150,000 distinct CDR3 sequences, with 7.5% to 9% found just once. The material was PBMCs, mostly from graft donor cells, obtained 180 days after TCRalphabeta/CD19-depleted stem cell transplant. These receptors all come from a female patient aged 2-10 years who had a stem cell transplant for congenital amegakaryocytic thrombocytopenia, so the T cells may come from the graft donor. Both conserved end residues are trimmed from each CDR3. Not every row has a clone size; where given, it reads once, few, many or a size class.

many | TRBJ2-3 | TRBV20-1 | SARGLAKGTTDTQY
- | TRBJ2-1 | TRBV5-4 | ASSLEYSTVYNEQF
few | TRBJ1-5 | TRBV12-3/TRBV12-4 | ASSLAGEGHQPQH
- | TRBJ1-1 | TRBV10-3 | AISESGEGANTEAF
- | TRBJ1-1 | TRBV28 | ASSSATGVTEAF
many | TRBJ1-1 | TRBV10-3 | AGRTPPRSEAF
- | TRBJ2-1 | TRBV19 | ASTLDRAYNEQF
few | TRBJ2-7 | TRBV12-3/TRBV12-4 | ASTLAGRGREQY
- | TRBJ1-1 | TRBV5-1 | ASSFADSTHSEAF
many | TRBJ2-3 | TRBV11-2 | ASSLVADTQY
many | TRBJ2-3 | TRBV5-1 | ASSQWTGGSDTQY
many | TRBJ2-7 | TRBV24-1 | ATSDRKYGQGSPYEQY
many | TRBJ2-7 | TRBV10-3 | AISARQGAYEQY
many | TRBJ2-7 | TRBV28 | ASSQVVSYEQY
many | TRBJ2-4 | TRBV10-3 | AMGQGGVRDIQY